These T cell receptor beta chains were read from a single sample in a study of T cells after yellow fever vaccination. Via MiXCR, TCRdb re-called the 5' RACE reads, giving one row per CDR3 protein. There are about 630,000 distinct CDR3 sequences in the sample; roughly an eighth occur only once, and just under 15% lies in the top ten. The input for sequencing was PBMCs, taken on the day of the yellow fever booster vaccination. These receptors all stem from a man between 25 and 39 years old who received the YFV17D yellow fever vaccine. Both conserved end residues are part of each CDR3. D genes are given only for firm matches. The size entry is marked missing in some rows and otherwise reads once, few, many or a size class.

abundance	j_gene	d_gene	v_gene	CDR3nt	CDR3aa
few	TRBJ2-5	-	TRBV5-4	TGTGCCAGCAGCTTGGACAGTCGGGAGACCCAGTACTTC	CASSLDSRETQYF
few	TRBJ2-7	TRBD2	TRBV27	TGTGCCAGCAGCCCCCGAGGTAGCGGGTTCTACGAGCAGTACTTC	CASSPRGSGFYEQYF
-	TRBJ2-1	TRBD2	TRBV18	TGTGCCAGCTCAACTAAACCCGGGACTAGCGGGAACTATGAGCAGTTCTTC	CASSTKPGTSGNYEQFF
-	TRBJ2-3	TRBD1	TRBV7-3	TGTGCCAGCAGCCCCCATGGACAGGGGAGAATGACAGATACGCAGTATTTT	CASSPHGQGRMTDTQYF
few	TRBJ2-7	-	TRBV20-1	TGCAGTGCTGAGGGGTCCTACGAGCAGTACTTC	CSAEGSYEQYF
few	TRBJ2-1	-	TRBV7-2	TGTGCCAGCAGCTTACCCGGAACTCGGCCCCGGGAGCAGTTCTTC	CASSLPGTRPREQFF
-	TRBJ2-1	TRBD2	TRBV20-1	TGCAGTGCTATCTCGGCGGGAGGACGAATCTCCTACAATGAGCAGTTCTTC	CSAISAGGRISYNEQFF
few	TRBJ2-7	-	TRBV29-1	TGCAGCGTTGAATCCCCATCCTACGAGCAGTACTTC	CSVESPSYEQYF
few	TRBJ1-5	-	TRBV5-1	TGCGCCAGCAGCTTGGGACTACAGCAGCCCCAGCATTTT	CASSLGLQQPQHF
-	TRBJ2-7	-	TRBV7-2	TGTGCCAGCAGCTTAGTGGGGTCTAGCTCCTACGAGCAGTACTTC	CASSLVGSSSYEQYF
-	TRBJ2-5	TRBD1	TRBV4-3	TGCGCCAGCAGCCGTCACCAGGGGGCTTTTGGAGAGACCCAGTACTTC	CASSRHQGAFGETQYF
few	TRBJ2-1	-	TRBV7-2	TGTGCCAGCAGCTTAGCTAGCTACGGGTACAATGAGCAGTTCTTC	CASSLASYGYNEQFF
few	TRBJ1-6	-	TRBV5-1	TGCGCCAGCAGCTTGGCCCCGGCAGGGTCCAATTCACCCCTCCACTTT	CASSLAPAGSNSPLHF
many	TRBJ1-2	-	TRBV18	TGTGCCAGCTCACCACCCCTCGGGCTAAAAGGCTACACCTTC	CASSPPLGLKGYTF
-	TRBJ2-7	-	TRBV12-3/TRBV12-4	TGTGCCAGCAGCCTTTCGAGTTTGGGTTACGAGCAGTACTTC	CASSLSSLGYEQYF
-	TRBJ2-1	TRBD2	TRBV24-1	TGTGCCACCAGGGCTAGCGGGAGTAGGGATGAGCAGTTCTTC	CATRASGSRDEQFF
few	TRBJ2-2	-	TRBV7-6	TGTGCCAGCAGGACGACTAGTAGCGGCACCGGGGAGCTGTTTTTT	CASRTTSSGTGELFF
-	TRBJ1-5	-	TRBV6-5	TGTGCCAGCAGTTACTCGAAAACATACCAGCCCCAGCATTTT	CASSYSKTYQPQHF
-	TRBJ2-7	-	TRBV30	TGTGCCTGGAGCCCCAATGGGGCGAGCTCCTACGAGCAGTACTTC	CAWSPNGASSYEQYF
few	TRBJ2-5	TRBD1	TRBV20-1	TGCAGTGCTAGCGAACCGGGACAGGGTGGAGGAACCCAAGAGACCCAGTACTTC	CSASEPGQGGGTQETQYF
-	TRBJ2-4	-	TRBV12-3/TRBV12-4	TGTGCCAGCGGCCTTACGGGCATTCAGTACTTC	CASGLTGIQYF
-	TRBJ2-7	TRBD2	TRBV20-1	TGCAGTGCTAGTGAACTAGCGGGAGGAACCTACGAGCAGTACTTC	CSASELAGGTYEQYF
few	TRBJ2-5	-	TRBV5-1	TGCGCCAGCAGCCCCGGCCCTGCGCTGTACTTC	CASSPGPALYF
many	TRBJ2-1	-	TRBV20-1	TGCAGTGTAGAAGGTACCTCCTACAATGAGCAGTTCTTC	CSVEGTSYNEQFF
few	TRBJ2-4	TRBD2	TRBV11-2	TGTGCCAGCAGCTTGAGTAGCGGGAGTGCGGGGACCAAAAACATTCAGTACTTC	CASSLSSGSAGTKNIQYF
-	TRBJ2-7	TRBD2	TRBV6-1	TGTGCCAGCAGGGAGCTAGCGGGATACTTCGACGAGCAGTACTTC	CASRELAGYFDEQYF
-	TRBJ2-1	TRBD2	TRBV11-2	TGTGCCAGCAGCTTAGAGACGCCTGGACTAGCGGGAGTGGGCTCCTACAATGAGCAGTTCTTC	CASSLETPGLAGVGSYNEQFF
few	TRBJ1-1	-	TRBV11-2	TGTGCCAGCAGCTCCATATCCTCCCTGAACACTGAAGCTTTCTTT	CASSSISSLNTEAFF
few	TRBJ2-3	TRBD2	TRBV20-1	TGCAGTGTCCACCAAGCGGGACTAGCCCCAGATACGCAGTATTTT	CSVHQAGLAPDTQYF
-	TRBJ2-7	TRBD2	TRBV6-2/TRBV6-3	TGTGCCAGCATCACCTTGATAGCGGGAGGATACCACGAGCAGTACTTC	CASITLIAGGYHEQYF
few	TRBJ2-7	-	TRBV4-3	TGCGCCAGCAGCCAAGACCACGGGGTTTCCTACGAGCAGTACTTC	CASSQDHGVSYEQYF
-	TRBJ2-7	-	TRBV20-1	TGCAGTGCTAGACTCCCCCCAGGCTACGAGCAGTACTTC	CSARLPPGYEQYF
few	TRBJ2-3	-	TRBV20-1	TGCAGTGCTAGGTTGGCGGGAAGGGGAGATACGCAGTATTTT	CSARLAGRGDTQYF
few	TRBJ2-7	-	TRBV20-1	TGCAGTGCTAGAAACTGGCTAGCGACGACCTACGAGCAGTACTTC	CSARNWLATTYEQYF
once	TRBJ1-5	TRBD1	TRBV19	TGTGCCAGTAGCCCCCCCCTCGGACAGGGAGGGCAGCCCCAGCATTTT	CASSPPLGQGGQPQHF
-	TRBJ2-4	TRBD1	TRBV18	TGTGCCAGCTCAATACGGAAGCGACAGGGAAGTCATCTTAAAAACATTCAGTACTTC	CASSIRKRQGSHLKNIQYF
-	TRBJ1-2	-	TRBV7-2	TGTGCCAGCAGCTTAGCGGCGGAATACTATGGCTACACCTTC	CASSLAAEYYGYTF
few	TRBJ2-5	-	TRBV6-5	TGTGCCAGCAGTTACTCGACAGGATTGGAAGAGACCCAGTACTTC	CASSYSTGLEETQYF
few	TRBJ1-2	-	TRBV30	TGTGCCTGGAGACGCGGTACTAACTATGGCTACACCTTC	CAWRRGTNYGYTF
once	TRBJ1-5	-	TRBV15	TGTGCCACCAGCGAAAGGGGGGGCAATCAGCCCCAGCATTTT	CATSERGGNQPQHF
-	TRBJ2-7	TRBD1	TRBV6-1	TGTGCCAGCAGCCGGGACAGCAATTTTTACGAGCAGTACTTC	CASSRDSNFYEQYF
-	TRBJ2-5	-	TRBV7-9	TGTGCCAGCAGCTTTCTGAGGGAAGAGACCCAGTACTTC	CASSFLREETQYF
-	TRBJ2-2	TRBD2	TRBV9	TGTGCCAGCAGCGCCCCAGGGAGGGCTAGCGGGGAGCTGTTTTTT	CASSAPGRASGELFF
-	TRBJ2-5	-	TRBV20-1	TGCAGTGCTAGAGCTAATACCCGGGAGCCCCAAGAGACCCAGTACTTC	CSARANTREPQETQYF
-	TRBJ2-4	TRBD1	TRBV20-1	TGCAGTGCTAGAGTACCTACAGGGGATAGGGCGCGAGCCAAAAACATTCAGTACTTC	CSARVPTGDRARAKNIQYF
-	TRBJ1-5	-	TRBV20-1	TGCAGTGCTTTAACGGGTCCTAAAGTGGGCAATCAGCCCCAGCATTTT	CSALTGPKVGNQPQHF
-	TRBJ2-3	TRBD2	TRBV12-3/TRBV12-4	TGTGCCAGCAGTTTAGCGGGAGGGCTTTCAGATACGCAGTATTTT	CASSLAGGLSDTQYF
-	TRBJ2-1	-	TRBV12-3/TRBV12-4	TGTGCCAGCAGTTTACTTTTTAGGGGTAAAAATGAGCAGTTCTTC	CASSLLFRGKNEQFF
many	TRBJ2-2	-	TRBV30	TGTGCCTGGAGTCGAACCGGGGAGCTGTTTTTT	CAWSRTGELFF
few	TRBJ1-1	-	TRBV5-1	TGCGCCAGCAGCTTGGTCAGTCAATGGACTGAAGCTTTCTTT	CASSLVSQWTEAFF
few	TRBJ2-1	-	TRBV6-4	TGTGCCATTATTAGACAGTCCGGGCAAGATTATGAGCAGTTCTTC	CAIIRQSGQDYEQFF
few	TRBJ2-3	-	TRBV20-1	TGCAGTGCTAGAGGTATGCTAGCAGGAGATACGCAGTATTTT	CSARGMLAGDTQYF
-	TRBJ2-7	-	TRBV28	TGTGCCAGCAGTAGGACTGCTCTCGAGCAGTACTTC	CASSRTALEQYF
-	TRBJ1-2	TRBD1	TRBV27	TGTGCCAGCAGTCCCGGGACAGGGAGGACCTATGGCTACACCTTC	CASSPGTGRTYGYTF
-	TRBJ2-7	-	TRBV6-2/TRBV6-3	TGTGCCAGCAGTTACGCGGCTAACGAGCAGTACTTC	CASSYAANEQYF
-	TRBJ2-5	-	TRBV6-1	TGTGCCAGCATCTTAGGAGGGAAGAACTGGCTTGAGACCCAGTACTTC	CASILGGKNWLETQYF
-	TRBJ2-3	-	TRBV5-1	TGCGCCAGCAGCTTGGGGTCGGATGATACGCAGTATTTT	CASSLGSDDTQYF
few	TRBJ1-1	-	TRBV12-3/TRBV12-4	TGTGCCAGCAGTACCCGGACAGTTCAAACTGAAGCTTTCTTT	CASSTRTVQTEAFF
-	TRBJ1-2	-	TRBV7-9	TGTGCCAGCAGCTCGACCGGGGCCCTTGGCTATGGCTACACCTTC	CASSSTGALGYGYTF
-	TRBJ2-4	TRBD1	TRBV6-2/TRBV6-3	TGTGCCAGCACCTTCTACCGGGACAGGGGCACCAAAAACATTCAGTACTTC	CASTFYRDRGTKNIQYF